This entry lists 10 T cell receptor beta chains sequenced from one sample in a study of CD8 T cells in Susac syndrome. RNA totalling about 0.5 to 1 ug underwent reverse transcription with random hexamers. TCRdb passed the immunoSEQ multiplex PCR reads through MiXCR, listing each CDR3 protein once. This sample has hundreds of thousands of distinct CDR3 sequences, with approximately 81% found just once. What was sequenced was CD8+ T cells from PBMCs. The receptors derive from a human donor with multiple sclerosis.

This chain uses TRBV18 with TRBJ2-1, with 9 bases identical to TRBD1. The V segment lost 8 bases and the J segment 5 bases; nucleotides outside the gene matches: 7. The CDR3 consists of 14 residues. CDR1 and CDR2 (germline): KGHSH, LQKENI. The CDR3 reads CASHRGLENNEQFF. The CDR3 DNA sequence: TGTGCCAGCCACAGGGGGCTCGAGAACAATGAGCAGTTCTTC. The full variable domain, completed using reference TRBV18 and TRBJ2-1, is NAGVMQNPRHLVRRRGQEARLRCSPMKGHSHVYWYRQLPEEGLKFMVYLQKENIIDESGMPKERFSAEFPKEGPSILRIQQVVRGDSAAYFCASHRGLENNEQFFGPGTRLTVL.

V gene TRBV5-6 combines with J gene TRBJ2-1, with D maybe TRBD2 (7 bases). Germline V gene data show CDR1 as SGHDT and CDR2 as YYEEEE. V lost 3 bases, J lost 10 bases, and 17 bases lay in between. The CDR3 contains 14 residues. The CDR3 loop reads CASSSGLGTGEQFF. Written as DNA, the CDR3 is TGTGCCAGCAGCTCTGGACTAGGAACAGGGGAGCAGTTCTTC.

V gene TRBV5-4 combines with J gene TRBJ1-4; D is ambiguous. Trimming took off 0 bases at V and 5 bases at J, with 11 bases between the two ends. CDR3 length: 15 amino acids. The germline CDR1 and CDR2 sequences are SGHNT and YYREEE (reference sequence). The CDR3 reads CASSLDSGGNEKLFF. The CDR3 coding sequence is TGTGCCAGCAGCTTGGACAGTGGAGGAAATGAAAAACTGTTTTTT. The whole variable domain, remainder taken from reference TRBV5-4 and TRBJ1-4, is ETGVTQSPTHLIKTRGQQVTLRCSSQSGHNTVSWYQQALGQGPQFIFQYYREEENGRGNFPPRFSGLQFPNYSSELNVNALELDDSALYLCASSLDSGGNEKLFFGSGTQLSVL.

V gene TRBV2 combines with J gene TRBJ2-4; D is perhaps TRBD1 or TRBD2 (5 bases each). CDR3 length equals 16 residues. In germline, CDR1 is SNHLY, CDR2 FYNNEI. V was pared by 5 bases and J by 0 bases, with 14 bases between. CDR3 in DNA: TGTGCCAGCAGTAAGGACAAGACTATAGCCAAAAACATTCAGTACTTC. Its protein is CASSKDKTIAKNIQYF.

The chain is built from TRBV4-1 and TRBJ2-2; 12 bases agree with TRBD2. Germline V CDR1 and CDR2: MGHRA, YSYEKL. The length of the CDR3 is 16 residues. V gave up 4 bases and J gave up 5 bases; unmatched junction bases: 5. CDR3 region: CASSPRLAGATGELFF. DNA for the CDR3: TGCGCCAGCAGCCCGAGACTAGCGGGAGCGACCGGGGAGCTGTTTTTT.

The chain links TRBV27 to TRBJ2-7; no firm D call. The germline CDR1 and CDR2 sequences are MNHEY and SMNVEV (reference sequence). The CDR3 loop spans 13 amino acids. V was cut by 2 bases and J by 2 bases, with 7 bases left in between. This CDR3 reads CASSLGNTYEQYF. The CDR3, as DNA: TGTGCCAGCAGTTTAGGGAATACCTACGAGCAGTACTTC.

This rearrangement joins TRBV9 to TRBJ2-2; weak D call: TRBD1 (6 bases). The CDR3 is 16 residues long. Germline CDR1 reads SGDLS; CDR2 reads YYNGEE. V lost 4 bases and J 4 bases, leaving 17 bases between the germline ends. Here the CDR3 DNA reads TGTGCCAGCAGCCCCCCGGGAAGGGGGAGCACCGGGGAGCTGTTTTTT. Protein: CASSPPGRGSTGELFF.

Concerning this clonotype itself: The junction differs from germline at one of its ends, possibly a read error. The chain links TRBV4-1 to TRBJ2-5, with unresolved D. The germline V gene has CDR1 MGHRA and CDR2 YSYEKL. The CDR3 sequence is 11 residues long. The CDR3 region is CASSCSRHPVF. CDR3 in DNA: TGCGCCAGCAGCTGCAGCAGGCACCCAGTCTTC.

This chain connects TRBV5-1 to TRBJ2-1, with D perhaps matching TRBD1 or TRBD2 (6 bases each). The CDR3 contains 16 residues. Trimming left V 0 bases short and J 6 bases short, with 16 bases between. The germline V gene encodes CDR1 SGHRS and CDR2 YFSETQ. This CDR3 is CASSLARGKGGNEQFF. CDR3 bases: TGCGCCAGCAGCTTGGCCCGGGGGAAGGGGGGCAATGAGCAGTTCTTC.

On this clonotype: Mismatch with germline at one junction end may stem from a read error. This chain connects TRBV7-3 to TRBJ2-5; perhaps D is TRBD1 or TRBD2 (6 bases each). This CDR3 contains 14 residues. Germline assignment: CDR1 SGHTA and CDR2 FQGTGA. This CDR3 reads CASSLNGGAETQYF. The CDR3 nucleotides are TGTGCCAGCAGTTTAAACGGGGGCGCGGAGACCCAGTACTTC.